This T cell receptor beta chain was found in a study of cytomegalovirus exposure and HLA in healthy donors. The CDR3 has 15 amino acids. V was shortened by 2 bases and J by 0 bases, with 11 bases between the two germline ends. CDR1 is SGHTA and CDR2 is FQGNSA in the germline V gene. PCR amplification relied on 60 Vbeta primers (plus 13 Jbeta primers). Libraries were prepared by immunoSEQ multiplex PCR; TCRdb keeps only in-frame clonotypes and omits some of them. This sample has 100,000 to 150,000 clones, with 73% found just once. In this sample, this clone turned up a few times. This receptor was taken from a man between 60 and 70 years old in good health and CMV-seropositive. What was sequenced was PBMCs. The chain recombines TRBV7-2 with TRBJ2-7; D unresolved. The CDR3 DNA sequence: TGTGCCAGCAGCTTAATGTCCACAAGCTCCTACGAGCAGTACTTC. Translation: CASSLMSTSSYEQYF.